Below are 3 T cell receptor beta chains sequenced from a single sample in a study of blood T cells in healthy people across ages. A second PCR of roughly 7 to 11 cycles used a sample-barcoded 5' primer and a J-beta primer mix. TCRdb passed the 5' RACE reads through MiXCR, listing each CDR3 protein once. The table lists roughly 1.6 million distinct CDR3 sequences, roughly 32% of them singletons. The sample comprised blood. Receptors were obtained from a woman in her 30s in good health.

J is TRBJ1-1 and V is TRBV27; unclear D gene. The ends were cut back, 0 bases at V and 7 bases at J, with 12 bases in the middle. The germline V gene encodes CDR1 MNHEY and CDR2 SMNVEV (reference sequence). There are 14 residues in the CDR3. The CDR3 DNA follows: TGTGCCAGCAGTTTATCGAAGCTTAAGAGTGAAGCTTTCTTT. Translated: CASSLSKLKSEAFF.

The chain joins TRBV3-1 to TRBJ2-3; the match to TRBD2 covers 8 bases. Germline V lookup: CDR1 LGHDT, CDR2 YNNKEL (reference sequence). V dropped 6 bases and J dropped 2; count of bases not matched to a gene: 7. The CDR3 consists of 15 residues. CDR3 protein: CASRDTSGHTDTQYF. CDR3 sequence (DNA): TGTGCCAGCAGAGATACTAGCGGACACACAGATACGCAGTATTTT.

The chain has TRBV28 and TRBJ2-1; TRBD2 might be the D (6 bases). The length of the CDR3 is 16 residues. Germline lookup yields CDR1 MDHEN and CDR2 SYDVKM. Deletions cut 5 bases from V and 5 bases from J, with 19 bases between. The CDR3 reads CASSGPPGGLHNEQFF. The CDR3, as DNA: TGTGCCAGCAGTGGCCCCCCCGGGGGACTCCACAATGAGCAGTTCTTC.